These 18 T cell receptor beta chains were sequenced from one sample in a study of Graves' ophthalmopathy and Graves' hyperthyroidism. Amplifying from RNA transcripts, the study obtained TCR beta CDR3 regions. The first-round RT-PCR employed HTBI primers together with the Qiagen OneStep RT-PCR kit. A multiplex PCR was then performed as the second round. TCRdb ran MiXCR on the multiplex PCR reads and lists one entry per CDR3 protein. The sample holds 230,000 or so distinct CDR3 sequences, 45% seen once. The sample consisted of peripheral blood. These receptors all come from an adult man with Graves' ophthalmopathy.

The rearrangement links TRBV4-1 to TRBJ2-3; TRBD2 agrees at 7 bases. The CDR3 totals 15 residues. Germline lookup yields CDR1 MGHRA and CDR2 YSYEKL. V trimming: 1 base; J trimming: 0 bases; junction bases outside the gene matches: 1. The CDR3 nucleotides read TGCGCCAGCAGCCAAGCGGGAGGTAGCACAGATACGCAGTATTTT. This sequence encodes CASSQAGGSTDTQYF.

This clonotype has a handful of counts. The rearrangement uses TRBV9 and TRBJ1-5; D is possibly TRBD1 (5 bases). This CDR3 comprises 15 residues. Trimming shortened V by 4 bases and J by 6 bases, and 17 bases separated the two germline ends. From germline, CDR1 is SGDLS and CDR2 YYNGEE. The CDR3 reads CASSFRPGDGQPQHF. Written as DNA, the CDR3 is TGTGCCAGCAGCTTCCGCCCCGGGGACGGTCAGCCCCAGCATTTT.

In DNA, the CDR3 is TGTGCCATCACCGCCGGGACAGGGGCCACTGAAGCTTTCTTT. This codes for CAITAGTGATEAFF. The J gene is TRBJ1-1, the V gene TRBV10-3; 10 bases align to TRBD1. With 7 bases clipped from V and 4 bases from J, the junction kept 6 bases outside the gene matches. In germline, CDR1 is ENHRY, CDR2 SYGVKD. The CDR3 covers 14 residues.

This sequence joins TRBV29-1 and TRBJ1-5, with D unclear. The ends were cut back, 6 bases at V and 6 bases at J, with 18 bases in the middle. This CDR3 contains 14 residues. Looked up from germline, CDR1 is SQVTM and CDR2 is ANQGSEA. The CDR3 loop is CSVQGGKEGQPQHF. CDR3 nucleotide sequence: TGCAGCGTACAAGGAGGGAAGGAGGGTCAGCCCCAGCATTTT.

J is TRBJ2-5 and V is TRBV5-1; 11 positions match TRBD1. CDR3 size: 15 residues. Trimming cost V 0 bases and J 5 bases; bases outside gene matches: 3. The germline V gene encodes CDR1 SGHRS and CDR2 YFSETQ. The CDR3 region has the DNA TGCGCCAGCAGCTTGGAGGACAGGGGGCTTGAGACCCAGTACTTC. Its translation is CASSLEDRGLETQYF.

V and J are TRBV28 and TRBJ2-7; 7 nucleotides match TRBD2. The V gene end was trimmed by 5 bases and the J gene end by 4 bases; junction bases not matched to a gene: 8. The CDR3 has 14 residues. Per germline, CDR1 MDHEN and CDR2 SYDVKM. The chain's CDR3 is CASSASAGTYEQYF. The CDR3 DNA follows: TGTGCCAGCAGTGCCTCAGCGGGAACGTACGAGCAGTACTTC.

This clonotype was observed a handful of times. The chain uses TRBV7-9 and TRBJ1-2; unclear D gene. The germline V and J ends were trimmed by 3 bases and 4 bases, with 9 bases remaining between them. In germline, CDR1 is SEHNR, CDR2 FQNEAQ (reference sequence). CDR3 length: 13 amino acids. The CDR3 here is CASSFGLAYGYTF. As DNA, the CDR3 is TGTGCCAGCAGCTTTGGGCTTGCCTATGGCTACACCTTC. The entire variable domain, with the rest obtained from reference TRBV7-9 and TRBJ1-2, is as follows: DTGVSQNPRHKITKRGQNVTFRCDPISEHNRLYWYRQTLGQGPEFLTYFQNEAQLEKSRLLSDRFSAERPKGSFSTLEIQRTEQGDSAMYLCASSFGLAYGYTFGSGTRLTVV.

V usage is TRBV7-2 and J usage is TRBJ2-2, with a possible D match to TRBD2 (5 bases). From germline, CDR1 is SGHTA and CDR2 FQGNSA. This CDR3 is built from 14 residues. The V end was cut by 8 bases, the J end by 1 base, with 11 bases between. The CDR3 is CASSPRENTGELFF. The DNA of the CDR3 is TGTGCCAGCTCACCTCGGGAGAACACCGGGGAGCTGTTTTTT. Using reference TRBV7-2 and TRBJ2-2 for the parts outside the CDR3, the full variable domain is GAGVSQSPSNKVTEKGKDVELRCDPISGHTALYWYRQSLGQGLEFLIYFQGNSAPDKSGLPSDRFSAERTGGSVSTLTIQRTQQEDSAVYLCASSPRENTGELFFGEGSRLTVL.

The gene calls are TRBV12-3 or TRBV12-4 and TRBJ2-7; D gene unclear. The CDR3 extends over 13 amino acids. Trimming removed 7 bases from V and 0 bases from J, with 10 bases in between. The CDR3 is CASKGPSSYEQYF. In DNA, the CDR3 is TGTGCCAGCAAGGGCCCGAGCTCCTACGAGCAGTACTTC.

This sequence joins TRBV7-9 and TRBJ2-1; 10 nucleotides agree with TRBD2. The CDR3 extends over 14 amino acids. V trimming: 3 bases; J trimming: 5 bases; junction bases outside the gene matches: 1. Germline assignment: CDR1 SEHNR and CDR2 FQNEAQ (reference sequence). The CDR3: CASSFLAGDNEQFF. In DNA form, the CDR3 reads TGTGCCAGCAGCTTCCTAGCGGGGGACAATGAGCAGTTCTTC. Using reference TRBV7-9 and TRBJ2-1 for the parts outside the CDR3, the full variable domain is DTGVSQNPRHKITKRGQNVTFRCDPISEHNRLYWYRQTLGQGPEFLTYFQNEAQLEKSRLLSDRFSAERPKGSFSTLEIQRTEQGDSAMYLCASSFLAGDNEQFFGPGTRLTVL.

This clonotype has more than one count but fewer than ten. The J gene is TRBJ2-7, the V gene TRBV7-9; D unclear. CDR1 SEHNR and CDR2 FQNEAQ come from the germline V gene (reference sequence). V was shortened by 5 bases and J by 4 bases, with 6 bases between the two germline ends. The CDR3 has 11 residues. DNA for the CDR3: TGTGCCAGCAGCCCATTTTACGAGCAGTACTTC. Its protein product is CASSPFYEQYF.

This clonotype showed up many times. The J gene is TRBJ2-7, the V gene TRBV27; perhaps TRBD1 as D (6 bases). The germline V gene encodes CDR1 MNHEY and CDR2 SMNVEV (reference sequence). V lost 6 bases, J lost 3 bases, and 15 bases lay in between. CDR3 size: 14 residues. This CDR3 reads CASRQGTHLYEQYF. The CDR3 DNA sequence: TGTGCCAGCAGACAGGGAACCCATCTCTACGAGCAGTACTTC.

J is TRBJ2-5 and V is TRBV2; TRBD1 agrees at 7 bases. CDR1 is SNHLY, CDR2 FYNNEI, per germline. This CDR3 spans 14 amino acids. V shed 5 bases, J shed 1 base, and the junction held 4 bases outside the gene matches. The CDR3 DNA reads TGTGCCAGCAGTAATCGGGACAGCCAAGAGACCCAGTACTTC. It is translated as CASSNRDSQETQYF.

The DNA of the CDR3 is TGTGCCAGCAGTGCTCCCCTGGGCGAGACCCAGTACTTC. Its translation: CASSAPLGETQYF. The chain has TRBV12-3 or TRBV12-4 and TRBJ2-5; D is unclear. The CDR3 runs 13 residues. V lost 5 bases and J lost 5, with 12 bases in between.

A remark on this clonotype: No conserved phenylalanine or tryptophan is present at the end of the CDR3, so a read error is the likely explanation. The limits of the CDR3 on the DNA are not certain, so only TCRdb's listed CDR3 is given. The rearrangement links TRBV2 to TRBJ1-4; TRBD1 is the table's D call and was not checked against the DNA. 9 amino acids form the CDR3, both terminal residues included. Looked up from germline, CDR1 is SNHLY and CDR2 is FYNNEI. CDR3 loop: CASSGGTGY.

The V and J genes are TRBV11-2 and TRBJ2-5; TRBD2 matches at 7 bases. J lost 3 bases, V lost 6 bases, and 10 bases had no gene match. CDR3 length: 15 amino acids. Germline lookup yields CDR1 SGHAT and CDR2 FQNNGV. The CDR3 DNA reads TGTGCCAGCAGTTTATCTGTGGGGGGGGAAGAGACCCAGTACTTC. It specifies CASSLSVGGEETQYF.

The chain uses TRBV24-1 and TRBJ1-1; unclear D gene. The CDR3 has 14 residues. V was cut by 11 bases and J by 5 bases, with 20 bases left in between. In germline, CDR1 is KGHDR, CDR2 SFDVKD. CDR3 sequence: CASSMGSGVTEAFF. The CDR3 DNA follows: TGTGCCAGTAGTATGGGGTCCGGGGTAACTGAAGCTTTCTTT.

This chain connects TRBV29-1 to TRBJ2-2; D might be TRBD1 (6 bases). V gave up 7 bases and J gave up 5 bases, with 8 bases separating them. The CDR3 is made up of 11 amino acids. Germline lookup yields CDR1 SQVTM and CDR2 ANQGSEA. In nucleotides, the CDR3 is TGCAGCGCCGGACAGACCGGGGAGCTGTTTTTT. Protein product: CSAGQTGELFF.